These 31 T cell receptor beta chains came from one sample sequenced in a study of blood T cell repertoires in COVID-19. Repertoires were generated with immunoSEQ multiplex PCR, while TCRdb's copy carries only in-frame clones and drops some. This sample has fewer than 700,000 clones, with about 89% found just once. Source material: peripheral blood. Source of these receptors: a woman aged 50 to 60 with COVID-19, enrolled during active disease.

The rearrangement links TRBV2 to TRBJ1-1; TRBD1 is a possible D gene (5 bases). Germline assignment: CDR1 SNHLY and CDR2 FYNNEI. This CDR3 is 14 amino acids long. Trimming stripped 6 bases from V and 5 bases from J, with 16 bases between. The CDR3 bases are TGTGCCAGCAGACCAGGGTTAACATTGACTGAAGCTTTCTTT. It encodes CASRPGLTLTEAFF.

The chain links TRBV19 to TRBJ2-1; TRBD1 matches at 7 bases. The CDR3 is made up of 13 amino acids. Germline V CDR1 and CDR2: LNHDA, SQIVND (reference sequence). J lost 5 bases, V lost 4 bases, and 2 bases had no gene match. The CDR3 DNA is TGTGCCAGTAGTAGGGGACAGAACAATGAGCAGTTCTTC. Translation gives CASSRGQNNEQFF. Using reference TRBV19 and TRBJ2-1 for the parts outside the CDR3, the full variable domain is DGGITQSPKYLFRKEGQNVTLSCEQNLNHDAMYWYRQDPGQGLRLIYYSQIVNDFQKGDIAEGYSVSREKKESFPLTVTSAQKNPTAFYLCASSRGQNNEQFFGPGTRLTVL.

The CDR3 nucleotides are TGTGCCAGCAGCTTGGACACTTCGGGTCAGCCCCAGCATTTT. It specifies CASSLDTSGQPQHF. The chain employs TRBV5-5 and TRBJ1-5; D ambiguous. Trimming pared 0 bases from V and 6 bases from J, leaving 10 bases between. The CDR3 contains 14 residues. Per the germline V gene, CDR1 is SGHKS and CDR2 is YYEKEE (reference sequence).

CDR3 DNA sequence: TGTGCCAGCAGCAGGAGGGCTAGCGGGGCGGACTCCGCCTACGAGCAGTACTTC. Protein product: CASSRRASGADSAYEQYF. The rearrangement joins TRBV4-2 to TRBJ2-7; 9 bases match TRBD2. The V segment lost 5 bases and the J segment 2 bases; nucleotides outside the gene matches: 16. This CDR3 comprises 18 residues. Germline CDR1 reads LGHNA; CDR2 reads YNFKEQ.

The rearrangement joins TRBV5-1 to TRBJ1-6, with 10 positions matching TRBD1. Trimming cost V 0 bases and J 15 bases; bases outside gene matches: 9. The CDR3 runs to 15 residues. Germline assignment: CDR1 SGHRS and CDR2 YFSETQ. The CDR3 DNA is TGCGCCAGCAGCTTGGGCGGACAGGGGGGACTGAGCCTCCACTTT. As protein: CASSLGGQGGLSLHF.

This chain uses TRBV30 with TRBJ2-1; 8 positions agree with TRBD2. Germline V gene lookup returns CDR1 GTSNPN and CDR2 SVGIG (reference sequence). The CDR3 loop spans 13 amino acids. Losses at the gene ends were 3 bases for V and 8 bases for J; bases not matched to a gene: 6. CDR3 bases: TGTGCCTGGAGACGGGGGGGGATGGATGAGCAGTTCTTC. Its protein is CAWRRGGMDEQFF.

The V call is TRBV19, the J call TRBJ1-5, with unresolved D. Germline CDR1 LNHDA, CDR2 SQIVND (reference sequence). The ends were cut back, 7 bases at V and 7 bases at J, with 11 bases in the middle. The CDR3 contains 12 residues. DNA of the CDR3: TGTGCCAGTACCATAGGGAGACAGCCCCAGCATTTT. It yields the protein CASTIGRQPQHF.

The CDR3 spells CASSELDRGGDLSGNTIYF. DNA for the CDR3: TGTGCCAGCAGTGAGCTGGACAGGGGTGGGGATCTCTCTGGAAACACCATATATTTT. This chain connects TRBV6-1 to TRBJ1-3; 9 bases line up with TRBD1. V shed 3 bases, J shed 0 bases, and the junction held 12 bases outside the gene matches. Looked up from germline, CDR1 is MNHNS and CDR2 is SASEGT. This CDR3 has 19 residues.

V usage is TRBV7-2 and J usage is TRBJ2-7; TRBD1 is a possible D gene (5 bases). Between the trimmed V and J ends, which lost 2 bases and 10 bases, there was a span of 15 bases. CDR3 length: 13 amino acids. The V gene's germline CDR1 is SGHTA and CDR2 FQGNSA. CDR3 sequence (DNA): TGTGCCAGCAGCTTAATGCAGGGAAGTCAACAGTACTTC. This gives the protein CASSLMQGSQQYF.

The sample holds one count of this clone. The chain combines TRBV6-1 with TRBJ2-1, with 9 nucleotides matching TRBD2. Germline-derived CDR1 and CDR2 are MNHNS and SASEGT. After removal of 7 bases from V and 9 bases from J, the junction contained 10 bases not matched to a gene. The CDR3 has 14 amino acids. The CDR3 bases are TGTGCCAGCAACATAGCGGGGGCGGAGGGTGAGCAGTTCTTC. Residues: CASNIAGAEGEQFF.

This chain connects TRBV3-1 (or the pseudogene TRBV3-2) to TRBJ2-5; D might be TRBD1 (5 bases). CDR3 size: 14 residues. Germline V CDR1 and CDR2: LGHDT, YNNKEL (reference sequence). V was shortened by 0 bases and J by 4 bases, with 9 bases between the two germline ends. CDR3 loop: CASSQDVQGETQYF. Here the CDR3 DNA reads TGTGCCAGCAGCCAAGATGTCCAGGGAGAGACCCAGTACTTC.

The count of this clone is one. This chain uses TRBV13 with TRBJ2-2; D is unresolved. This CDR3 has 15 amino acids. V was pared by 1 base and J by 3 bases, with 9 bases between. Germline CDR1 reads PRHDT; CDR2 reads FYEKMQ (reference sequence). The CDR3 DNA is TGTGCCAGCAGCTTAGATGGGCAGTACACCGGGGAGCTGTTTTTT. Encoded protein: CASSLDGQYTGELFF.

The V and J genes are TRBV12-5 and TRBJ2-7, with a possible D match to TRBD1 (6 bases). The CDR3 is 16 amino acids. V lost 2 bases and J lost 0, with 14 bases in between. Per germline, CDR1 LGHNT and CDR2 FRNRAP. CDR3 DNA: TGTGCTAGTGGTTTGCCCAACCGGGACAACTCCTACGAGCAGTACTTC. Amino acids: CASGLPNRDNSYEQYF.

The CDR3 DNA follows: TGTGCCAGCAGCTTGTGGACTTCGGCCTCGTCTACGCAGTATTTT. Protein: CASSLWTSASSTQYF. The chain couples TRBV7-6 to TRBJ2-3; perhaps TRBD2 as D (5 bases). Germline loops: CDR1 SGHVS, CDR2 FNYEAQ. The CDR3 has 15 amino acids. V gave up 3 bases and J gave up 8 bases, with 18 bases separating them. Full variable domain (remainder filled in from reference TRBV7-6 and TRBJ2-3): GAGVSQSPRYKVTKRGQDVALRCDPISGHVSLYWYRQALGQGPEFLTYFNYEAQQDKSGLPNDRFSAERPEGSISTLTIQRTEQRDSAMYRCASSLWTSASSTQYFGPGTRLTVL.

The chain joins TRBV6-5 to TRBJ2-7, with 7 bases that match TRBD1. CDR1 is MNHEY, CDR2 SVGAGI, per germline. The junction had 5 bases not matched to a gene; V was cut back by 6 bases and J by 0 bases. This CDR3 region has 14 residues. The CDR3, as DNA: TGTGCCAGCAGACCGGGACAGCTCTCCTACGAGCAGTACTTC. Encoded protein: CASRPGQLSYEQYF.

The chain is built from TRBV6-5 and TRBJ2-7; possible D gene TRBD2, 7 bases. CDR3 length: 14 residues. CDR1 and CDR2 from the germline V gene are MNHEY and SVGAGI. V was shortened by 6 bases and J by 5 bases, with 17 bases between the two germline ends. The CDR3 loop reads CASSGWGAGDEQYF. The CDR3 bases are TGTGCCAGCAGCGGCTGGGGGGCGGGAGACGAGCAGTACTTC.

The V gene is TRBV30, the J gene TRBJ2-4; TRBD1 matches 8 bases. Germline values: CDR1 GTSNPN, CDR2 SVGIG (reference sequence). The CDR3 consists of 16 residues. Unmatched junction bases numbered 19, after V lost 0 bases and J lost 15 bases. CDR3 sequence reads: CAWSVPDLAGGRRPYF. The DNA for the CDR3 is TGTGCCTGGAGTGTACCGGATTTGGCAGGGGGCCGCCGGCCGTACTTC.

The V gene is TRBV30, the J gene TRBJ1-3, with TRBD1 matching over 8 bases. Germline V lookup: CDR1 GTSNPN, CDR2 SVGIG (reference sequence). The CDR3 runs 14 residues. The V and J ends lost 4 bases and 4 bases, in that order; junction bases with no gene match: 6. The CDR3 nucleotides read TGTGCCTGGACCCAGACAGGGGTGGGAAACACCATATATTTT. It specifies CAWTQTGVGNTIYF.

J is TRBJ2-5 and V is TRBV7-9; 7 bases align to TRBD1. Trimming at V came to 7 bases and at J to 0 bases, leaving 2 bases not matched to a gene. CDR1 and CDR2 from the germline V gene are SEHNR and FQNEAQ (reference sequence). This CDR3 has 13 residues. The CDR3 here is CASIGTDQETQYF. The CDR3 DNA follows: TGTGCCAGCATTGGGACAGACCAAGAGACCCAGTACTTC.

The gene calls are TRBV29-1 and TRBJ2-5; D gene uncertain. The CDR3 runs to 11 residues. Germline assignment: CDR1 SQVTM and CDR2 ANQGSEA. V was clipped by 0 bases and J by 11 bases, with 10 bases between them. The CDR3 DNA follows: TGCAGCGTTGAAGAGTGGCAGGTTCAGTACTTC. Translation gives CSVEEWQVQYF. Full variable domain (outside the CDR3, taken from reference TRBV29-1 and TRBJ2-5): SAVISQKPSRDICQRGTSLTIQCQVDSQVTMMFWYRQQPGQSLTLIATANQGSEATYESGFVIDKFPISRPNLTFSTLTVSNMSPEDSSIYLCSVEEWQVQYFGPGTRLLVL.

The V gene is TRBV5-1, the J gene TRBJ1-1; no reliable D call. The CDR3 is 15 residues long. The germline V gene encodes CDR1 SGHRS and CDR2 YFSETQ. Between the trimmed V and J ends, which lost 0 bases and 3 bases, there was a span of 12 bases. The CDR3 nucleotides are TGCGCCAGCAGCTTGGTTACCCCCGGGGACACTGAAGCTTTCTTT. This codes for CASSLVTPGDTEAFF.

This clone showed up many times. This rearrangement joins TRBV2 to TRBJ2-7; TRBD1 matches 10 bases. J was trimmed by 2 bases and V by 7 bases; bases with no gene match: 2. The germline gives CDR1 SNHLY, CDR2 FYNNEI. CDR3 length: 13 residues. The CDR3 DNA follows: TGTGCCAGCAAAGGACAGGGGGCCTACGAGCAGTACTTC. Its protein product is CASKGQGAYEQYF.

Only one count was recorded for this clone. The chain has TRBV6-6 and TRBJ1-5; 7 nucleotides align to TRBD1. Germline V gene sequence: CDR1 MNHNY, CDR2 SVGAGI (reference sequence). V was pared by 4 bases and J by 8 bases, with 5 bases of the junction left unmatched. The CDR3 has 13 residues. The CDR3 DNA is TGTGCCAGCAGTTCGGACAGGTCGGAGCCCCAGCATTTT. Translation: CASSSDRSEPQHF.

The chain couples TRBV10-1 to TRBJ2-5; TRBD1 might be the D (6 bases). This CDR3 has 14 residues. Trimming stripped 3 bases from V and 4 bases from J, with 12 bases between. Germline lookup yields CDR1 WNHNN and CDR2 SYGVQD (reference sequence). CDR3 sequence: CASSEGGDRETQYF. The DNA of the CDR3 is TGCGCCAGCAGTGAAGGGGGTGATCGAGAGACCCAGTACTTC.

The chain couples TRBV19 to TRBJ1-3; no firm D call. Germline V gene data show CDR1 as LNHDA and CDR2 as SQIVND (reference sequence). The V and J ends lost 3 bases and 0 bases respectively, with 6 bases between them. The length of the CDR3 is 14 residues. The chain's CDR3 is CASSISNSGNTIYF. In DNA form, the CDR3 reads TGTGCCAGTAGTATTTCCAACTCTGGAAACACCATATATTTT.

For the CDR3, the DNA is TGTGCCAGCTCACCAGGAGGGAATTCACCCCTCCACTTT. Translated, it gives CASSPGGNSPLHF. This chain connects TRBV18 to TRBJ1-6; unclear D gene. Trimming shortened V by 2 bases and J by 7 bases, and 6 bases separated the two germline ends. This CDR3 has 13 residues. Germline CDR1 is KGHSH and CDR2 is LQKENI.

The chain is built from TRBV6-6 and TRBJ2-2; 8 bases map to TRBD1. The V gene's germline CDR1 is MNHNY and CDR2 SVGAGI (reference sequence). This CDR3 has 16 amino acids. With V trimmed by 2 bases and J by 3 bases, 5 bases remained unmatched. The CDR3 spells CASSYAGGWDTGELFF. CDR3 coding DNA: TGTGCCAGCAGTTACGCAGGGGGCTGGGACACCGGGGAGCTGTTTTTT.

The chain uses TRBV30 and TRBJ2-1; TRBD2 aligns across 7 bases. Trimming at V came to 0 bases and at J to 5 bases, leaving 13 bases not matched to a gene. The CDR3 extends over 17 amino acids. CDR1 is GTSNPN and CDR2 is SVGIG in the germline V gene (reference sequence). The CDR3 is CAWSVLRPGRADNEQFF. The CDR3 DNA follows: TGTGCCTGGAGTGTATTACGGCCAGGGAGGGCCGACAATGAGCAGTTCTTC.

The chain couples TRBV18 to TRBJ2-2; 8 nucleotides agree with TRBD1. CDR3 length: 16 residues. V gave up 6 bases and J gave up 1 base; unmatched junction bases: 7. Germline V CDR1 and CDR2: KGHSH, LQKENI. DNA for the CDR3: TGTGCCAGCTCCGAAACGACAGGGGTGAACACCGGGGAGCTGTTTTTT. It specifies CASSETTGVNTGELFF.

The genes are TRBV5-1 and TRBJ2-7, with 8 positions matching TRBD1. CDR1 is SGHRS, CDR2 YFSETQ, per germline. Losses at the gene ends were 4 bases for V and 1 base for J; bases not matched to a gene: 4. This CDR3 has 14 residues. CDR3 coding DNA: TGCGCCAGCAGCGGCCGGACAGGGTCCTACGAGCAGTACTTC. Amino acids: CASSGRTGSYEQYF.

This sequence joins TRBV19 and TRBJ1-1, with 10 bases that match TRBD1. Germline CDR1 reads LNHDA; CDR2 reads SQIVND (reference sequence). This CDR3 has 17 amino acids. After removal of 2 bases from V and 1 base from J, the junction contained 7 bases not matched to a gene. The CDR3 DNA reads as TGTGCCAGTAGTATACTTAGGGACAGGGGCGAGAACACTGAAGCTTTCTTT. Protein product: CASSILRDRGENTEAFF.